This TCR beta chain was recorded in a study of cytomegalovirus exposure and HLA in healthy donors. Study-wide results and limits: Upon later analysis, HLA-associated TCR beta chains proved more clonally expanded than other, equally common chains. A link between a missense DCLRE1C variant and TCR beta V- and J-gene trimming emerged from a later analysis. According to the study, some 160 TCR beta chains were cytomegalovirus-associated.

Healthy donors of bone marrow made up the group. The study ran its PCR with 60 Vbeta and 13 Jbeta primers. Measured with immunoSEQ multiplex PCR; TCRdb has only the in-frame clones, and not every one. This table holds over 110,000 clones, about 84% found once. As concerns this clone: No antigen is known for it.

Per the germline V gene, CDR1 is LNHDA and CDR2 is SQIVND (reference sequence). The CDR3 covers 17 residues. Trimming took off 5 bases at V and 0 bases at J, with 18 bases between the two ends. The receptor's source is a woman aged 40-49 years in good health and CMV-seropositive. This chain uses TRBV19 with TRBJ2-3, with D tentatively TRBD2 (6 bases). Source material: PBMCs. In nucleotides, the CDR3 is TGTGCCAGTAGTTCTCCCTTCGGGAGAACTAGCACAGATACGCAGTATTTT. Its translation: CASSSPFGRTSTDTQYF.